This T cell receptor beta chain was documented in a study of metastatic and nonmetastatic thyroid tumors. Background on the study: It was across blood and tumor or nodule tissue from malignant and benign thyroid patients that repertoires were compared. General study findings and limits: Significantly greater TCR beta diversity was reportedly found in malignant thyroid tumors than in benign nodules (in blood and tumor).

Notes on this clone: Its antigen is currently unknown.

All patients were untreated before thyroid surgery. In the authors' workflow: Researchers built a distant-metastasis classifier for papillary thyroid cancer that drew on CDR3 differences across clinicopathological groups. TCRdb reprocessed the PCR reads using MiXCR. Clone size and V and J calls follow TCRdb, not the original study. The sample includes about 35,000 clones, 29% of them seen just once. Germline assignment: CDR1 MNHNS and CDR2 SASEGT. J was trimmed by 5 bases and V by 4 bases; bases with no gene match: 4. The CDR3 length is 13 residues. The material sequenced was blood. V is TRBV6-1 and J is TRBJ2-7; 8 bases are shared with TRBD1. The receptor was isolated from a female donor with papillary thyroid cancer or a benign thyroid nodule (not recorded which). Some clones in this sample may be carry-over from other donors' samples. DNA for the CDR3: TGTGCCAGCAGTGTGGACAGGGTCAACGAGCAGTACTTC. Encoded protein: CASSVDRVNEQYF.